This passage covers 30 T cell receptor beta chains from one sample sequenced in a study of beta chain features in type 1 diabetes. Expressed TCRB transcripts were sequenced because the entire RNA isolate underwent reverse transcription. Clones were read by immunoSEQ multiplex PCR, and TCRdb kept only the in-frame ones, dropping some. The sample gives about 900,000 clones, about a sixth of which show up once; 0.023% is in the top ten. The specimen sequenced was naive CD4+ T cells from blood. The receptor set was obtained from a woman between 18 and 29 years old in good health.

This clone was observed a handful of times. The chain joins TRBV7-9 to TRBJ2-5; the D call may be TRBD1 or TRBD2 (6 bases each). V lost 1 base to trimming and J lost 2 bases, with 14 bases between them. This CDR3 has 16 residues. Germline-derived CDR1 and CDR2 are SEHNR and FQNEAQ (reference sequence). The CDR3 coding sequence is TGTGCCAGCAGCTTAGGCGGAGGGGGTCGTCAAGAGACCCAGTACTTC. Its translation is CASSLGGGGRQETQYF.

This clone was observed a handful of times. The chain employs TRBV25-1 and TRBJ1-2; the match to TRBD1 covers 9 bases. CDR1 and CDR2 (germline): MGHDK, SYGVNS. The CDR3 consists of 15 residues. The V gene end was trimmed by 4 bases and the J gene end by 4 bases; junction bases not matched to a gene: 7. The CDR3 region is CASSAQGQGSYGYTF. The CDR3 bases are TGTGCCAGCAGTGCACAGGGACAGGGTAGCTATGGCTACACCTTC.

This clone was observed a few times. This sequence joins TRBV5-1 and TRBJ2-5; D remains ambiguous. Trimming shortened V by 1 base and J by 3 bases, and 7 bases separated the two germline ends. Germline lookup yields CDR1 SGHRS and CDR2 YFSETQ. The length of the CDR3 is 13 residues. Here the CDR3 reads CASSLRAEETQYF. The CDR3 DNA reads as TGCGCCAGCAGCTTGCGGGCAGAAGAGACCCAGTACTTC.

This clone was seen a handful of times. CDR3 DNA sequence: TGTGCCAGCAGCTCCTCGGGACTGTCAGAGACCCAGTACTTC. Its translation: CASSSSGLSETQYF. V usage is TRBV7-2 and J usage is TRBJ2-5; maybe TRBD2 (6 bases). The CDR3 covers 14 residues. CDR1 is SGHTA and CDR2 is FQGNSA in the germline V gene. Deletions cut 4 bases from V and 4 bases from J, with 13 bases between. The whole variable domain, remainder taken from reference TRBV7-2 and TRBJ2-5, is GAGVSQSPSNKVTEKGKDVELRCDPISGHTALYWYRQSLGQGLEFLIYFQGNSAPDKSGLPSDRFSAERTGGSVSTLTIQRTQQEDSAVYLCASSSSGLSETQYFGPGTRLLVL.

The chain employs TRBV10-1 and TRBJ2-2, with D hard to call. The ends were cut back, 8 bases at V and 0 bases at J, with 7 bases in the middle. The CDR3 sequence is 13 residues long. Germline V gene sequence: CDR1 WNHNN, CDR2 SYGVQD (reference sequence). CDR3 loop: CASAQANTGELFF. The CDR3 bases are TGCGCCAGCGCGCAAGCGAACACCGGGGAGCTGTTTTTT.

A remark on this clone: This sample also contains other DNA sequences that code for the same CDR3. The gene calls are TRBV28 and TRBJ2-7, with TRBD2 identical over 14 bases. CDR1 is MDHEN, CDR2 SYDVKM, per germline. The junction had 4 bases not matched to a gene; V was cut back by 2 bases and J by 4 bases. The CDR3 length is 16 residues. The CDR3 loop is CASSLIGTSGSYEQYF. CDR3 coding DNA: TGTGCCAGCAGTTTAATTGGGACTAGCGGGAGTTACGAGCAGTACTTC.

This clone was counted between two and nine times. V usage is TRBV19 and J usage is TRBJ2-5; TRBD1 matches at 7 bases. In germline, CDR1 is LNHDA, CDR2 SQIVND (reference sequence). J was trimmed by 0 bases and V by 5 bases; bases with no gene match: 6. CDR3 size: 15 residues. The CDR3, as DNA: TGTGCCAGTAGTGTGAACAGGGGTTACCAAGAGACCCAGTACTTC. Translation gives CASSVNRGYQETQYF.

V is TRBV28 and J is TRBJ2-2, with D unclear. The CDR3 consists of 16 residues. Trimming stripped 3 bases from V and 4 bases from J, with 15 bases between. Germline CDR1 reads MDHEN; CDR2 reads SYDVKM. The CDR3 bases are TGTGCCAGCAGTTTGCGACCCCTTGCCCCCACCGGGGAGCTGTTTTTT. It encodes CASSLRPLAPTGELFF.

V usage is TRBV5-1 and J usage is TRBJ2-6; D not certain. Germline CDR1 is SGHRS and CDR2 is YFSETQ. The CDR3 extends over 15 amino acids. Trimming took off 3 bases at V and 1 base at J, with 8 bases between the two ends. The CDR3 sequence: CASSSLGSGANVLTF. As DNA, the CDR3 is TGCGCCAGCAGCTCCCTAGGTTCTGGGGCCAACGTCCTGACTTTC.

The chain has TRBV5-6 and TRBJ1-2; D may be TRBD1 (5 bases). This CDR3 is built from 12 residues. Between the trimmed V and J ends, which lost 2 bases and 6 bases, there was a span of 8 bases. Germline loops: CDR1 SGHDT, CDR2 YYEEEE. CDR3 sequence reads: CASSLDRDGYTF. The CDR3 DNA is TGTGCCAGCAGCTTAGACAGAGATGGCTACACCTTC.

Only a few counts were recorded for this clone. The chain combines TRBV9 with TRBJ1-2; D ambiguous. The germline gives CDR1 SGDLS, CDR2 YYNGEE. Trimming left V 0 bases short and J 5 bases short, with 8 bases between. The CDR3 totals 13 residues. The CDR3 spells CASSVEESYGYTF. In nucleotides, the CDR3 is TGTGCCAGCAGCGTAGAGGAATCTTATGGCTACACCTTC.

In this sample, this clone turned up a few times. This chain connects TRBV6-5 to TRBJ1-5, with D perhaps matching TRBD1 (5 bases). Germline V gives CDR1 MNHEY, CDR2 SVGAGI. The ends were cut back, 5 bases at V and 1 base at J, with 9 bases in the middle. CDR3 size: 14 residues. Here the CDR3 DNA reads TGTGCCAGCAGTGATCGGACAAGCAATCAGCCCCAGCATTTT. This translates into CASSDRTSNQPQHF.

This chain's CDR3 is CASSYLGTFQETQYF. The CDR3 DNA follows: TGTGCCAGCAGTTACCTGGGGACCTTCCAAGAGACCCAGTACTTC. The chain is built from TRBV6-5 and TRBJ2-5, with D perhaps given as TRBD1 or TRBD2 (5 bases each). CDR1 MNHEY and CDR2 SVGAGI come from the germline V gene. V lost 2 bases to trimming and J lost 1 base, with 11 bases between them. The CDR3 spans 15 residues.

This clone was seen only a few times. CDR3 sequence (DNA): TGTGCCAGCAGCGTATATGGGACCGGGGAGCTGTTTTTT. It encodes CASSVYGTGELFF. This chain links TRBV9 with TRBJ2-2; D is undetermined. V lost 1 base and J lost 5, with 6 bases in between. Germline CDR1 is SGDLS and CDR2 is YYNGEE. The CDR3 runs 13 residues.

This clone was seen a few times. The same CDR3 can be traced to other DNA sequences in this sample. The CDR3 loop is CASSFGGSSYEQYF. CDR3 nucleotide sequence: TGTGCCAGCAGCTTTGGTGGGAGCTCCTACGAGCAGTACTTC. The chain combines TRBV7-9 with TRBJ2-7; tentatively, D is TRBD2 (5 bases). The V end lost 3 bases, the J end lost 0 bases, and 9 bases lay between the germline ends. The CDR3 is made up of 14 amino acids. Germline assignment: CDR1 SEHNR and CDR2 FQNEAQ (reference sequence).

A word on this clone: Distinct nucleotide sequences in the sample also encode this CDR3. The gene calls are TRBV11-2 and TRBJ1-1; D is unclear. This CDR3 is built from 13 residues. Germline CDR1 and CDR2: SGHAT and FQNNGV. Trimming left V 1 base short and J 1 base short, with 4 bases between. CDR3 protein: CASSLGRNTEAFF. CDR3 sequence (DNA): TGTGCCAGCAGCTTAGGTAGGAACACTGAAGCTTTCTTT.

The V call is TRBV5-1, the J call TRBJ2-5, with D unclear. Per the germline V gene, CDR1 is SGHRS and CDR2 is YFSETQ. Trimming pared 0 bases from V and 5 bases from J, leaving 14 bases between. The CDR3 is made up of 15 amino acids. CDR3: CASSLGQVPRETQYF. Written as DNA, the CDR3 is TGCGCCAGCAGCTTGGGGCAGGTGCCTCGGGAGACCCAGTACTTC.

The chain uses TRBV29-1 and TRBJ2-2; D may be TRBD1 or TRBD2 (6 bases each). The CDR3 contains 14 residues. CDR1 is SQVTM and CDR2 is ANQGSEA in the germline V gene. V was trimmed by 4 bases and J by 4 bases, leaving 13 bases between them. CDR3 nucleotides: TGCAGCGTTGGTGGGGGGCGAGGCACCGGGGAGCTGTTTTTT. Amino acid sequence: CSVGGGRGTGELFF.

The DNA for the CDR3 is TGTGCCAGCAGCTTAGTATTGACACCTAACTATGGCTACACCTTC. It codes for CASSLVLTPNYGYTF. The chain carries TRBV7-8 and TRBJ1-2; D gene ambiguous. CDR3 size: 15 residues. Germline V CDR1 and CDR2: SGHVS, FQNEAQ. Trimming removed 1 base from V and 0 bases from J, with 9 bases in between. Variable domain in full (rest from reference TRBV7-8 and TRBJ1-2): GAGVSQSPRYKVAKRGQDVALRCDPISGHVSLFWYQQALGQGPEFLTYFQNEAQLDKSGLPSDRFFAERPEGSVSTLKIQRTQQEDSAVYLCASSLVLTPNYGYTFGSGTRLTVV.

This clone was detected only a few times. The CDR3 nucleotides read TGTGCCAGCAGTTACTCTAGGACTCAGCGACCCGGGGAGCTGTTTTTT. This sequence encodes CASSYSRTQRPGELFF. The gene calls are TRBV6-6 and TRBJ2-2; D is possibly TRBD2 (5 bases). The germline V gene has CDR1 MNHNY and CDR2 SVGAGI (reference sequence). V was shortened by 0 bases and J by 6 bases, with 14 bases between the two germline ends. This CDR3 region has 16 residues.

The gene calls are TRBV29-1 and TRBJ1-2; maybe TRBD1 (5 bases). The CDR3 runs to 13 residues. The germline V gene has CDR1 SQVTM and CDR2 ANQGSEA. V dropped 4 bases and J dropped 6 bases, with 15 bases sitting between them. The CDR3 DNA follows: TGCAGCGTTGGAGGGCAGGGACTTAATGGCTACACCTTC. Translated: CSVGGQGLNGYTF.

This clone came up a few times. V is TRBV15 and J is TRBJ2-7; 8 bases are a match to TRBD2. This CDR3 is 14 amino acids long. Germline CDR1 LNHNV, CDR2 YYDKDF (reference sequence). The V gene end was trimmed by 7 bases and the J gene end by 1 base; junction bases not matched to a gene: 6. In DNA form, the CDR3 reads TGTGCCACCACAGTAGCGGGACGTTCCTACGAGCAGTACTTC. This sequence encodes CATTVAGRSYEQYF.

The chain combines TRBV7-9 with TRBJ2-1, with 13 bases that match TRBD2. This CDR3 is 15 amino acids long. V lost 4 bases and J lost 10; bases outside the gene matches: 7. CDR1 SEHNR and CDR2 FQNEAQ come from the germline V gene (reference sequence). The chain's CDR3 is CASSSGTSGIWEQFF. The CDR3 nucleotides read TGTGCCAGCAGCTCCGGGACTAGCGGGATTTGGGAGCAGTTCTTC.

This chain uses TRBV9 with TRBJ1-1, with TRBD1 identical over 7 bases. Germline V gene lookup returns CDR1 SGDLS and CDR2 YYNGEE. The CDR3 has 14 residues. Unmatched junction bases numbered 10, after V lost 6 bases and J lost 5 bases. The chain's CDR3 is CASTRSYRGTEAFF. CDR3 DNA: TGTGCCAGCACTCGGTCATACAGGGGTACTGAAGCTTTCTTT.

In this sample, this clone turned up a few times. The sample contains more than one DNA sequence encoding this CDR3. This chain links TRBV20-1 with TRBJ2-1, with D uncertain. V lost 0 bases to trimming and J lost 7 bases, with 4 bases between them. Germline V gene sequence: CDR1 DFQATT, CDR2 SNEGSKA (reference sequence). The CDR3 length is 11 residues. CDR3 in amino acids: CSARDYNEQFF. The CDR3 region has the DNA TGCAGTGCTAGAGATTATAATGAGCAGTTCTTC.

This clone was seen more than once but under ten times. The chain carries TRBV20-1 and TRBJ1-1; D gene ambiguous. The CDR3 spans 11 residues. Germline V lookup: CDR1 DFQATT, CDR2 SNEGSKA (reference sequence). V was trimmed by 3 bases and J by 7 bases, leaving 9 bases between them. The CDR3 protein is CSASGDLEAFF. CDR3 sequence (DNA): TGCAGTGCTAGCGGCGACCTTGAAGCTTTCTTT.

Only a few counts were recorded for this clone. The rearrangement links TRBV27 to TRBJ2-1; TRBD2 matches at 8 bases. With 3 bases clipped from V and 4 bases from J, the junction kept 5 bases outside the gene matches. The V gene's germline CDR1 is MNHEY and CDR2 SMNVEV (reference sequence). The CDR3 has 15 residues. The DNA of the CDR3 is TGTGCCAGCAGTTTGGAACTAGCGGCTTACAATGAGCAGTTCTTC. Translating gives CASSLELAAYNEQFF.

Only a few counts were recorded for this clone. The gene calls are TRBV13 and TRBJ2-7; 8 bases fit TRBD1. The germline CDR1 and CDR2 sequences are PRHDT and FYEKMQ (reference sequence). V shed 6 bases and J 0 bases; nucleotides not matched to a gene: 7. The CDR3 is 15 residues long. CDR3 loop: CASSRDRTSSYEQYF. The CDR3 DNA follows: TGTGCCAGCAGTCGGGACAGGACCAGCTCCTACGAGCAGTACTTC.

J is TRBJ2-1 and V is TRBV2; TRBD2 matches at 13 bases. With V trimmed by 6 bases and J by 2 bases, 4 bases remained unmatched. This CDR3 is 16 amino acids long. CDR1 SNHLY and CDR2 FYNNEI come from the germline V gene. The DNA for the CDR3 is TGTGCCAGCAGAGCCGGGACTAGCGGGACCTACAATGAGCAGTTCTTC. Translation gives CASRAGTSGTYNEQFF.

This clone was detected only a few times. This chain links TRBV5-1 with TRBJ2-7; D is unclear. V lost 1 base to trimming and J lost 4 bases, with 12 bases between them. In germline, CDR1 is SGHRS, CDR2 YFSETQ. The CDR3 loop spans 14 amino acids. The CDR3 bases are TGCGCCAGCAGCTTGCTTCAGGCTGGGTACGAGCAGTACTTC. Translated, it gives CASSLLQAGYEQYF.